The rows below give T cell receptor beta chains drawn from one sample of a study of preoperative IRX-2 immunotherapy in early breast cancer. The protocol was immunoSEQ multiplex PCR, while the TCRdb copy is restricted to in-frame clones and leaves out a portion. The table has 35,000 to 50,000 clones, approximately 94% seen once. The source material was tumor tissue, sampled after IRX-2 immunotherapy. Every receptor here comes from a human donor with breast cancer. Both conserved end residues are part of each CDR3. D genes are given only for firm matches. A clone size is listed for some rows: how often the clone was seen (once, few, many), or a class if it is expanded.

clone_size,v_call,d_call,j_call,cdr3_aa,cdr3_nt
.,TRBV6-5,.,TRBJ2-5,CASSWDGQETQYF,TGTGCCAGCAGTTGGGACGGGCAAGAGACCCAGTACTTC
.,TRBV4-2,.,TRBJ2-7,CASSQRDSRRSLYEQYF,TGTGCCAGCAGCCAGCGGGACAGCCGACGGTCTCTCTACGAGCAGTACTTC
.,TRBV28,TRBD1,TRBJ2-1,CASSPGTGSYNEQFF,TGTGCCAGCAGTCCCGGGACAGGGAGCTACAATGAGCAGTTCTTC
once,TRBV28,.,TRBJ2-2,CATRGVFTGELFF,TGTGCCACCAGGGGAGTATTCACCGGGGAGCTGTTTTTT
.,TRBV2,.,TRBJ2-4,CASTLNPVNIQYF,TGTGCCAGCACCTTGAACCCGGTGAACATTCAGTACTTC
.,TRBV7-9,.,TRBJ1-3,CASSETGAPNTIYF,TGTGCCAGCAGCGAGACAGGCGCACCAAACACCATATATTTT
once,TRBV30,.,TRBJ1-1,CAWSPTQGYTEAFF,TGTGCCTGGAGTCCGACTCAGGGTTACACTGAAGCTTTCTTT
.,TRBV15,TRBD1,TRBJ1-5,CATSRDGDRGQYSNQPQHF,TGTGCCACCAGCAGAGACGGGGACAGGGGTCAATATAGCAATCAGCCCCAGCATTTT
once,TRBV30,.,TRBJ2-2,CACIPGTRNTGELFF,TGTGCCTGCATACCCGGGACTCGGAACACCGGGGAGCTGTTTTTT
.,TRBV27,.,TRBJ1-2,CASLGNRVDGYTF,TGTGCCAGCTTAGGAAACAGGGTGGATGGCTACACCTTC
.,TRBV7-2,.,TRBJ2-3,CASSLAVADTQYF,TGTGCCAGCAGCTTAGCTGTCGCGGATACGCAGTATTTT
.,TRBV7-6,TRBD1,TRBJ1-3,CASSLMGQGSWNIGNTIYF,TGTGCCAGCAGCTTAATGGGACAGGGGTCTTGGAATATTGGAAACACCATATATTTT
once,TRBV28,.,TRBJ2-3,CASSLGVLESDTQYF,TGTGCCAGCAGTTTAGGTGTCCTCGAGTCAGATACGCAGTATTTT
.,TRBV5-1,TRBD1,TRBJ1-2,CASSLDRGIYGYTF,TGCGCCAGCAGTTTAGACAGGGGAATCTATGGCTACACCTTC